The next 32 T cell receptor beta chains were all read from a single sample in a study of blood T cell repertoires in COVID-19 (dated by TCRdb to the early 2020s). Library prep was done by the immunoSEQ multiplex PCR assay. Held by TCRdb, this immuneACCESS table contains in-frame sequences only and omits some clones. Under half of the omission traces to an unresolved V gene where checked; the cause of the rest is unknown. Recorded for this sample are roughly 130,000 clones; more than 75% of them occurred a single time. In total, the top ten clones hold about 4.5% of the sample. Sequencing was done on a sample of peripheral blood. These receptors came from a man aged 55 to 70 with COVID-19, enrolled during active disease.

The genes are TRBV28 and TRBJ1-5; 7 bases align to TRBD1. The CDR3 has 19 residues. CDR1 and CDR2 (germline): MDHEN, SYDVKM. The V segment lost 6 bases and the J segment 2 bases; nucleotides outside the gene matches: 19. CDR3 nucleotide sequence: TGTGCCAGCAGACGTACCGACAGGGTAAGGGATATAGGCAATCAGCCCCAGCATTTT. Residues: CASRRTDRVRDIGNQPQHF.

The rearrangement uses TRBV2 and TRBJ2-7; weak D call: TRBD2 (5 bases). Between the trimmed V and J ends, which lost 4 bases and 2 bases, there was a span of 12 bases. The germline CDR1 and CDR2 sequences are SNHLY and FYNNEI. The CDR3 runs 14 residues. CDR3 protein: CASSGGLATYEQYF. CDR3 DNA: TGTGCCAGCAGTGGAGGTCTAGCAACCTACGAGCAGTACTTC.

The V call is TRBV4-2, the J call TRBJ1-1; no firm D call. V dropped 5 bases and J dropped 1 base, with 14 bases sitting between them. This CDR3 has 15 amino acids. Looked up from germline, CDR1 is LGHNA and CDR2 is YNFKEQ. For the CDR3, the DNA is TGTGCCAGCAGCAAGCCACAAGCGACGAACACTGAAGCTTTCTTT. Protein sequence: CASSKPQATNTEAFF.

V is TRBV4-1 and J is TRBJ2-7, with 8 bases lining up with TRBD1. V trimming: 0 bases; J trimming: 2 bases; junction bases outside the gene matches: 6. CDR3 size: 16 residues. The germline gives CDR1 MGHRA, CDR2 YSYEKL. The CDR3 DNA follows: TGCGCCAGCAGCCAAGATATACGGGACAGGCCCTACGAGCAGTACTTC. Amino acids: CASSQDIRDRPYEQYF.

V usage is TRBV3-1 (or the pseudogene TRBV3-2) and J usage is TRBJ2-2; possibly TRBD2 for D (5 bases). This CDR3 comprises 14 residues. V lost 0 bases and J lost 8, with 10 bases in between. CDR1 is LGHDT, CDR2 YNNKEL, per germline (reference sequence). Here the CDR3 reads CASSQESGEGELFF. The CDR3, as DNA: TGTGCCAGCAGCCAAGAATCCGGGGAGGGGGAGCTGTTTTTT.

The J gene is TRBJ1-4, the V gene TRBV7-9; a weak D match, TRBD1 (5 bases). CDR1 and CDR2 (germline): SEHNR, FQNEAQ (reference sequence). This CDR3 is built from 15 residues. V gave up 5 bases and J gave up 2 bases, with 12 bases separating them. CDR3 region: CASSTREPTNEKLFF. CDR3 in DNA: TGTGCCAGCAGCACCAGGGAACCGACTAATGAAAAACTGTTTTTT.

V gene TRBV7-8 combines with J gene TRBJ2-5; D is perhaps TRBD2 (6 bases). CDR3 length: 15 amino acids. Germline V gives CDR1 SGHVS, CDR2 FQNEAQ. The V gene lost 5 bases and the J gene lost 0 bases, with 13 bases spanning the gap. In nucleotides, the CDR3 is TGTGCCAGCAGCCCTGCGTGGGACTACCAAGAGACCCAGTACTTC. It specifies CASSPAWDYQETQYF. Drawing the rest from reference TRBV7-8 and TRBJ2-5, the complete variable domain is GAGVSQSPRYKVAKRGQDVALRCDPISGHVSLFWYQQALGQGPEFLTYFQNEAQLDKSGLPSDRFFAERPEGSVSTLKIQRTQQEDSAVYLCASSPAWDYQETQYFGPGTRLLVL.

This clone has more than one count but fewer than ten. CDR3 sequence (DNA): TGTGCCAGCAGCACCGGGCGGGGGAATGGCTACACCTTC. Protein sequence: CASSTGRGNGYTF. This chain connects TRBV6-5 to TRBJ1-2, with D tentatively TRBD1 (5 bases). From germline, CDR1 is MNHEY and CDR2 SVGAGI. V lost 6 bases to trimming and J lost 6 bases, with 14 bases between them. This CDR3 region has 13 residues.

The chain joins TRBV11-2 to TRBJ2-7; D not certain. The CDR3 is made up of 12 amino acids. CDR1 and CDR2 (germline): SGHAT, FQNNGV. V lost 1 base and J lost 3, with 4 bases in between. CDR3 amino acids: CASSLGHYEQYF. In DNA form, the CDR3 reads TGTGCCAGCAGCTTAGGACACTACGAGCAGTACTTC.

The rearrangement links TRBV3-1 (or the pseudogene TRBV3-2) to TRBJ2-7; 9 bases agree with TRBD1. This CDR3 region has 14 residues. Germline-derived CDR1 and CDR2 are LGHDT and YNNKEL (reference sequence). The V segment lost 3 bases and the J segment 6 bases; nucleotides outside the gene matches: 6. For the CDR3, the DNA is TGTGCCAGCAGCCATAGGGACAGGGATAGCGAGCAGTACTTC. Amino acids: CASSHRDRDSEQYF.

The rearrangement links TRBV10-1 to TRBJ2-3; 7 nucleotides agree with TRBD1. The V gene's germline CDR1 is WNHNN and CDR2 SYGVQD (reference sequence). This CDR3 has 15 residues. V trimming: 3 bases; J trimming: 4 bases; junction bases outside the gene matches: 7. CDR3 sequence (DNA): TGCGCCAGCAGTGACCGGCACAGGGGATCAGATACGCAGTATTTT. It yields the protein CASSDRHRGSDTQYF.

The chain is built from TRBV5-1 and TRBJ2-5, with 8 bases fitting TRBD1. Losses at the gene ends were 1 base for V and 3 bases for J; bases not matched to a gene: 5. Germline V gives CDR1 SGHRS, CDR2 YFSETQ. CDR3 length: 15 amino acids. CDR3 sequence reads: CASSLMGQVEETQYF. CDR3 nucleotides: TGCGCCAGCAGCTTGATGGGACAGGTCGAAGAGACCCAGTACTTC.

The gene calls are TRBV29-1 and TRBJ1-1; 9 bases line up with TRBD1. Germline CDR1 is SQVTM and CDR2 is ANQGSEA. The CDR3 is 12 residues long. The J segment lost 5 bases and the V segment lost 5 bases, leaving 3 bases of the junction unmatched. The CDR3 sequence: CSVQGQGTEAFF. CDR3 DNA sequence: TGCAGCGTTCAGGGACAGGGTACTGAAGCTTTCTTT.

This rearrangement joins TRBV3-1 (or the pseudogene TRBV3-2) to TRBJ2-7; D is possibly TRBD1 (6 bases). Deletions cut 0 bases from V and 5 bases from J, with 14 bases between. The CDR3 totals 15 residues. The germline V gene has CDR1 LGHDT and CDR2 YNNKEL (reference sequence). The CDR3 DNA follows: TGTGCCAGCAGCCAAGATCGGGCAGGGGCCGACGAGCAGTACTTC. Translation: CASSQDRAGADEQYF.

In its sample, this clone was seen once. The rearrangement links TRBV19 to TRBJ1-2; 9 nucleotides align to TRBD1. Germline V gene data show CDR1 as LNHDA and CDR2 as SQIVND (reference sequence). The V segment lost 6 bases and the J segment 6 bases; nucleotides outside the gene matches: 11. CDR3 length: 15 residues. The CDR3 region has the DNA TGTGCCAGTAGACAAACAACAGGGGGCGTACATGGCTACACCTTC. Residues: CASRQTTGGVHGYTF.

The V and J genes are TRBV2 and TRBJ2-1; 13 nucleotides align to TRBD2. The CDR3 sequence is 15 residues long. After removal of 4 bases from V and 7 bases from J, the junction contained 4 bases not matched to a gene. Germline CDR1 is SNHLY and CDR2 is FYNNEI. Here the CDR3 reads CASSVRTSGGNEQFF. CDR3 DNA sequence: TGTGCCAGCAGTGTGAGGACTAGCGGGGGAAATGAGCAGTTCTTC. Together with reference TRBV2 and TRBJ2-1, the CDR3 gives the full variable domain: EPEVTQTPSHQVTQMGQEVILRCVPISNHLYFYWYRQILGQKVEFLVSFYNNEISEKSEIFDDQFSVERPDGSNFTLKIRSTKLEDSAMYFCASSVRTSGGNEQFFGPGTRLTVL.

CDR3 protein: CASSGLAGGNEQFF. In DNA, the CDR3 is TGTGCCAGCAGCGGACTAGCGGGAGGTAATGAGCAGTTCTTC. The rearrangement joins TRBV2 to TRBJ2-1; TRBD2 matches 14 bases. Germline CDR1 reads SNHLY; CDR2 reads FYNNEI. The trim removed 6 bases at V and 7 bases at J, leaving 2 bases unmatched. The CDR3 is 14 residues long. The variable domain in full, with the rest retrieved from reference TRBV2 and TRBJ2-1, is EPEVTQTPSHQVTQMGQEVILRCVPISNHLYFYWYRQILGQKVEFLVSFYNNEISEKSEIFDDQFSVERPDGSNFTLKIRSTKLEDSAMYFCASSGLAGGNEQFFGPGTRLTVL.

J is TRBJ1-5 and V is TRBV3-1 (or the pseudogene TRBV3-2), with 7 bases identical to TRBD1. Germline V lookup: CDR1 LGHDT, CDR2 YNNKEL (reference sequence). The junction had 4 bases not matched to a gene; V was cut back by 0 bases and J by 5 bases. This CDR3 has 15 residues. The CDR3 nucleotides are TGTGCCAGCAGCCAAGAACCGGGACAGTATCAGCCCCAGCATTTT. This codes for CASSQEPGQYQPQHF.

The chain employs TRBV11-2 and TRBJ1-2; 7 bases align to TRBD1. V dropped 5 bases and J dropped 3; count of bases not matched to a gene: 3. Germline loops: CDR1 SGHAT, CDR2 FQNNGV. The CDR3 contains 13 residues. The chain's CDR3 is CASSLGQDYGYTF. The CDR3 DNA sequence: TGTGCCAGCAGCCTAGGACAGGACTATGGCTACACCTTC.

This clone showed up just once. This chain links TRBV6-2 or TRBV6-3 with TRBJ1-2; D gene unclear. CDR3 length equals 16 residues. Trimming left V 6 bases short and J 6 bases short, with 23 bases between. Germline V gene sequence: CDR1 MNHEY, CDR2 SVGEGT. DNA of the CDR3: TGTGCCAGCAGCCACAACAGCGGTATCTTGGCGGATGGCTACACCTTC. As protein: CASSHNSGILADGYTF.

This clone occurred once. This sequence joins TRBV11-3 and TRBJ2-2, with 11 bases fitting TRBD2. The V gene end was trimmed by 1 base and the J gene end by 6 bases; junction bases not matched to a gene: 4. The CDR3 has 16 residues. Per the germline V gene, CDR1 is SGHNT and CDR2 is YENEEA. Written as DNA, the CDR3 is TGTGCCAGCAGCTTAGTCCTAGCGGGAGGTGCCGGGGAGCTGTTTTTT. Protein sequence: CASSLVLAGGAGELFF.

CDR3 protein: CASSYGSSYNEQFF. CDR3 DNA sequence: TGTGCCAGCAGTTACGGGAGCTCCTACAATGAGCAGTTCTTC. The V and J genes are TRBV6-5 and TRBJ2-1, with D tentatively TRBD2 (5 bases). Trimming pared 2 bases from V and 0 bases from J, leaving 5 bases between. The germline gives CDR1 MNHEY, CDR2 SVGAGI. The CDR3 runs 14 residues.

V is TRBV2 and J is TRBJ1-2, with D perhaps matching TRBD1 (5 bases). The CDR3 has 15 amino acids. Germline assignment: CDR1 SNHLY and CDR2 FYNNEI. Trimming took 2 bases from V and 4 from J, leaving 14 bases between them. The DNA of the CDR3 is TGTGCCAGCAGTGAAATTCGGAGGGGTACCTATGGCTACACCTTC. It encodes CASSEIRRGTYGYTF.

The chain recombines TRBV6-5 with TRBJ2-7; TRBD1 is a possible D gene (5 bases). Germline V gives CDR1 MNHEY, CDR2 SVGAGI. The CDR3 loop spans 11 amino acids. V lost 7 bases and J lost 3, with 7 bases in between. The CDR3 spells CASNRNYEQYF. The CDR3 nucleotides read TGTGCCAGCAACAGGAACTACGAGCAGTACTTC.

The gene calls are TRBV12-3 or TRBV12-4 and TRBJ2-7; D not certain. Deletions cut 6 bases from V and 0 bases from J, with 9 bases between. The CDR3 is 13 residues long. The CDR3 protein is CASSLPPSYEQYF. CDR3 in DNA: TGTGCCAGCAGCCTCCCTCCCTCCTACGAGCAGTACTTC.

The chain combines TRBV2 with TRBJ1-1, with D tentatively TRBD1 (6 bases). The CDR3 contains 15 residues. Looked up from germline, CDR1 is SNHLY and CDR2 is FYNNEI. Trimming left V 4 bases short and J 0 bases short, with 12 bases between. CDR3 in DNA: TGTGCCAGCAGTGTAACGGGGGGCCTGAACACTGAAGCTTTCTTT. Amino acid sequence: CASSVTGGLNTEAFF.

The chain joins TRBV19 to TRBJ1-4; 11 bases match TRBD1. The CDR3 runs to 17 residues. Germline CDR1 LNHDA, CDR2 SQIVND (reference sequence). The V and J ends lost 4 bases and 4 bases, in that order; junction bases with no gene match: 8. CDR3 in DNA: TGTGCCAGTAGTACCGGGACAGGGGGACCCTTTAATGAAAAACTGTTTTTT. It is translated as CASSTGTGGPFNEKLFF. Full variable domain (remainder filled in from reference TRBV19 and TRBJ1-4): DGGITQSPKYLFRKEGQNVTLSCEQNLNHDAMYWYRQDPGQGLRLIYYSQIVNDFQKGDIAEGYSVSREKKESFPLTVTSAQKNPTAFYLCASSTGTGGPFNEKLFFGSGTQLSVL.

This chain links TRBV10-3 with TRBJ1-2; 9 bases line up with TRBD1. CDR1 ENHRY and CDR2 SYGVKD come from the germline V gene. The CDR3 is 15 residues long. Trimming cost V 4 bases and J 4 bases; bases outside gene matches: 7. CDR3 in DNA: TGTGCCATCAGTGCCGGACAGGGGATATCCTATGGCTACACCTTC. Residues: CAISAGQGISYGYTF.

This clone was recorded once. This CDR3 reads CASSGRDTGELFF. Here the CDR3 DNA reads TGTGCCAGTAGTGGGAGGGACACCGGGGAGCTGTTTTTT. The chain couples TRBV19 to TRBJ2-2; 7 bases are a match to TRBD2. The CDR3 is made up of 13 amino acids. The germline CDR1 and CDR2 sequences are LNHDA and SQIVND (reference sequence). J lost 3 bases, V lost 5 bases, and 0 bases had no gene match.

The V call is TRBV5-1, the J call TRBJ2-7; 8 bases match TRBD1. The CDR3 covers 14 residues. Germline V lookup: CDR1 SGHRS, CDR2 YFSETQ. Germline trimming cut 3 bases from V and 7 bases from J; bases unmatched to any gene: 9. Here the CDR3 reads CASSSAGTGGEQYF. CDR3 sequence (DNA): TGCGCCAGCAGCTCCGCCGGGACAGGTGGGGAGCAGTACTTC.

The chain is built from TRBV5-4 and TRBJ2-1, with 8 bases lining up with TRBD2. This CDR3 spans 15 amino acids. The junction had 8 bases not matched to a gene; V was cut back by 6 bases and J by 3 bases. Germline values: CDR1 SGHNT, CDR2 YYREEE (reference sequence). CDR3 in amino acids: CASILSSGSYNEQFF. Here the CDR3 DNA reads TGTGCCAGCATACTTTCGAGCGGGAGCTACAATGAGCAGTTCTTC. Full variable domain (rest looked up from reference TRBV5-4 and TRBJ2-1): ETGVTQSPTHLIKTRGQQVTLRCSSQSGHNTVSWYQQALGQGPQFIFQYYREEENGRGNFPPRFSGLQFPNYSSELNVNALELDDSALYLCASILSSGSYNEQFFGPGTRLTVL.

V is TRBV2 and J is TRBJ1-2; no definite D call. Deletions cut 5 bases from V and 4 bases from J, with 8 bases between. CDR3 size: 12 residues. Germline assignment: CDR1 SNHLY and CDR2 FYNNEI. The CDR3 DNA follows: TGTGCCAGCAGTTATAGACTCTATGGCTACACCTTC. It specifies CASSYRLYGYTF.